This T cell receptor (beta chain) was documented in a study of shared clonotypes between healthy human individuals. Germline CDR1 reads MDHEN; CDR2 reads SYDVKM. The CDR3 contains 17 residues. Deletions cut 5 bases from V and 6 bases from J, with 26 bases between. TCRdb keeps only in-frame clones here, not all; method: immunoSEQ multiplex PCR. The profile shows approximately 95,000 clones, 67% of them singletons. Material for sequencing was memory CD8+ T cells sorted from blood. Subset in this sample: CD45RO+ cells pooled with CCR7-negative TemRA cells. This sequence joins TRBV28 and TRBJ2-7; TRBD2 is a possible D gene (6 bases). This TCR came from a man younger than 40 in good health. The CDR3 loop reads CASSPTGWSRRAPEQYF. In nucleotides, the CDR3 is TGTGCCAGCAGTCCCACGGGGTGGAGCAGGAGGGCCCCCGAGCAGTACTTC.